Listed below are T cell receptor beta chains from one sample, sequenced in a study of T-cell reconstitution after alpha-beta-depleted transplantation in children. TCRdb reanalysed the PCR reads using MiXCR and keeps one entry per CDR3 protein. The table shows over 300,000 distinct CDR3 sequences, with 10% occurring only once. This specimen consisted of PBMCs from the stem cell graft donor, obtained from the stem cell graft. These receptors were collected from a human donor who donated a stem cell graft to a child with acute lymphoblastic leukemia. Each CDR3 is given with its conserved first and last residue. Each record gives: V gene, D gene, clone size, J gene, CDR3 DNA, CDR3 protein. D genes are given only for firm matches. Expanded clones get a size class; other rows say once, few or many, or leave the size out.

v_gene: TRBV12-3/TRBV12-4; d_gene: NA; abundance: NA; j_gene: TRBJ2-1; CDR3nt: TGTGCCAGCAGTTTAGCGCAGGGTGGCGGCGTGGGGTTCTTC; CDR3aa: CASSLAQGGGVGFF
v_gene: TRBV4-1; d_gene: TRBD2; abundance: NA; j_gene: TRBJ2-4; CDR3nt: TGCGCCAGCAGCCCTGTAGGACTAGTCCACATTCAGTACTTC; CDR3aa: CASSPVGLVHIQYF
v_gene: TRBV12-3/TRBV12-4; d_gene: NA; abundance: few; j_gene: TRBJ2-5; CDR3nt: TGTGCCAGCAGCTGGGCTCCCTTAGAGACCCAGTACTTC; CDR3aa: CASSWAPLETQYF
v_gene: TRBV6-2/TRBV6-3; d_gene: TRBD2; abundance: few; j_gene: TRBJ2-5; CDR3nt: TGTGCCAGCAATTTAGCGGGCTACCAAGAGACCCAGTACTTC; CDR3aa: CASNLAGYQETQYF
v_gene: TRBV29-1; d_gene: NA; abundance: few; j_gene: TRBJ1-1; CDR3nt: TGCAGCGGCCAGGCAGGAGGGCTGAACACTGAAGCTTTCTTT; CDR3aa: CSGQAGGLNTEAFF
v_gene: TRBV29-1; d_gene: TRBD1; abundance: NA; j_gene: TRBJ1-4; CDR3nt: TGCGGCGTAAGGACAGGATCTGCAACTAATGAAAAACTGTTTTTT; CDR3aa: CGVRTGSATNEKLFF
v_gene: TRBV4-1; d_gene: NA; abundance: few; j_gene: TRBJ1-5; CDR3nt: TGCGCCAGCAGACAGGGAGCGGGATCTGGCAATCAGCCCCAGCATTTT; CDR3aa: CASRQGAGSGNQPQHF
v_gene: TRBV5-1; d_gene: TRBD2; abundance: many; j_gene: TRBJ2-1; CDR3nt: TGCGCCAGCAGCTTGGGTCGCGGGAGGGCCGATGAGCAGTTCTTC; CDR3aa: CASSLGRGRADEQFF
v_gene: TRBV7-9; d_gene: NA; abundance: few; j_gene: TRBJ2-1; CDR3nt: TGTGCCAGCAGCTCCCGAGAACTATTCTACAATGAGCAGTTCTTC; CDR3aa: CASSSRELFYNEQFF
v_gene: TRBV6-2/TRBV6-3; d_gene: NA; abundance: few; j_gene: TRBJ2-1; CDR3nt: TGTGCCAGCCTTCCAGCGGACTCCTACAATGAGCAGTTCTTC; CDR3aa: CASLPADSYNEQFF
v_gene: TRBV12-3/TRBV12-4; d_gene: NA; abundance: few; j_gene: TRBJ1-2; CDR3nt: TGTGCCAGCAGTTTCCTGGGCCCTGGCTATGGCTACACCTTC; CDR3aa: CASSFLGPGYGYTF
v_gene: TRBV4-3; d_gene: TRBD2; abundance: NA; j_gene: TRBJ2-7; CDR3nt: TGCGCCAGCAGCCAAGATTGGGCTAGCGGGAGGAAATCGTACGAGCAGTACTTC; CDR3aa: CASSQDWASGRKSYEQYF
v_gene: TRBV4-2; d_gene: NA; abundance: NA; j_gene: TRBJ2-7; CDR3nt: TGTGCCAGCAGCCCCGGACTCGGACGCTACGAGCAGTACTTC; CDR3aa: CASSPGLGRYEQYF
v_gene: TRBV11-2; d_gene: TRBD2; abundance: few; j_gene: TRBJ2-1; CDR3nt: TGTGCCAGCAGCTTAAGGTCGTGGCGGGAGGGAGGATACAATGAGCAGTTCTTC; CDR3aa: CASSLRSWREGGYNEQFF
v_gene: TRBV6-5; d_gene: TRBD2; abundance: many; j_gene: TRBJ2-2; CDR3nt: TGTGCCAGCAGTTACGGGAGGGGCACCGGGGAGCTGTTTTTT; CDR3aa: CASSYGRGTGELFF
v_gene: TRBV5-6; d_gene: NA; abundance: NA; j_gene: TRBJ1-1; CDR3nt: TGTGCCAGCAGCTTGGAGCGGGGGGAAGCTTTCTTT; CDR3aa: CASSLERGEAFF
v_gene: TRBV11-3; d_gene: NA; abundance: many; j_gene: TRBJ2-1; CDR3nt: TGTGCCAGCAGCTCGGCCCTTATGCCCGGGGGCGGGATTCTGTTCTTC; CDR3aa: CASSSALMPGGGILFF
v_gene: TRBV5-1; d_gene: TRBD2; abundance: few; j_gene: TRBJ2-3; CDR3nt: TGCGCCAGCAGCGTCCCTCTAGCGGGAGGGCCGACAGATACGCAGTATTTT; CDR3aa: CASSVPLAGGPTDTQYF
v_gene: TRBV9; d_gene: NA; abundance: once; j_gene: TRBJ1-5; CDR3nt: TGTGCCAGCCGCACTGAGGGGGGGGTCTATCAGCCCCAGCATTTT; CDR3aa: CASRTEGGVYQPQHF
v_gene: TRBV6-2/TRBV6-3; d_gene: TRBD2; abundance: once; j_gene: TRBJ2-7; CDR3nt: TGTGCCAGCATGCGGACGGGAGGGCCGTCCGAGCAGTACTTC; CDR3aa: CASMRTGGPSEQYF
v_gene: TRBV28; d_gene: TRBD1; abundance: NA; j_gene: TRBJ1-1; CDR3nt: TGTGCCAGCAGTTTACAGACAGGGGGCGGAACTGAAGCTTTCTTT; CDR3aa: CASSLQTGGGTEAFF
v_gene: TRBV28; d_gene: TRBD2; abundance: many; j_gene: TRBJ2-5; CDR3nt: TGTGCCAGCAGTTTCCCGACCACCCTAGCGGGACTACAAGAGACCCAGTACTTC; CDR3aa: CASSFPTTLAGLQETQYF
v_gene: TRBV7-3; d_gene: TRBD1; abundance: NA; j_gene: TRBJ2-1; CDR3nt: TGTGCCAGCAGCCTCACAGGGGGTGGCGGCCGAAATGAGCAGTTCTTC; CDR3aa: CASSLTGGGGRNEQFF
v_gene: TRBV15; d_gene: NA; abundance: many; j_gene: TRBJ1-5; CDR3nt: TGTGCCACCAGCAGAGTTTCGGGCAATCAGCCCCAGCATTTT; CDR3aa: CATSRVSGNQPQHF
v_gene: TRBV3-1; d_gene: NA; abundance: few; j_gene: TRBJ1-4; CDR3nt: TGTGCCAGCAGCTGGACGGATAATGAAAAACTGTTTTTT; CDR3aa: CASSWTDNEKLFF
v_gene: TRBV28; d_gene: NA; abundance: many; j_gene: TRBJ2-4; CDR3nt: TGTGCCAGCAGTTATGGGGGGCGTCGCGGGGCGTATGACATTCAGTACTTC; CDR3aa: CASSYGGRRGAYDIQYF
v_gene: TRBV18; d_gene: TRBD1; abundance: many; j_gene: TRBJ2-3; CDR3nt: TGTGCCACTCCAGGGGGCGCGACAGATACGCAGTATTTT; CDR3aa: CATPGGATDTQYF
v_gene: TRBV12-3/TRBV12-4; d_gene: TRBD1; abundance: NA; j_gene: TRBJ2-2; CDR3nt: TGTGCCAGCAGCCGACAGGGGAGCACCGGGGAGCTGTTTTTT; CDR3aa: CASSRQGSTGELFF
v_gene: TRBV5-8; d_gene: TRBD1; abundance: few; j_gene: TRBJ1-5; CDR3nt: TGTGCCAGCAGCTTGTATACAGGGGAAGGTGTCAATCAGCCCCAGCATTTT; CDR3aa: CASSLYTGEGVNQPQHF
v_gene: TRBV4-3; d_gene: NA; abundance: few; j_gene: TRBJ2-7; CDR3nt: TGCGCCAGCAGCCCCCGGGACAACTCCTACGAGCAGTACTTC; CDR3aa: CASSPRDNSYEQYF
v_gene: TRBV5-1; d_gene: TRBD1; abundance: many; j_gene: TRBJ1-2; CDR3nt: TGCGCCAGCAGCGTCTCACAGGGGGCGCAGGGCTACACCTTC; CDR3aa: CASSVSQGAQGYTF
v_gene: TRBV7-9; d_gene: NA; abundance: many; j_gene: TRBJ2-1; CDR3nt: TGTGCCAGCAACGGACTTTCCTACAATGAGCAGTTCTTC; CDR3aa: CASNGLSYNEQFF
v_gene: TRBV21-1; d_gene: NA; abundance: many; j_gene: TRBJ1-5; CDR3nt: TGTGCCAGCAGCAAAAGGGACAGGTGCAAAAATCAGCCCCAGCATTTT; CDR3aa: CASSKRDRCKNQPQHF
v_gene: TRBV7-9; d_gene: NA; abundance: many; j_gene: TRBJ2-2; CDR3nt: TGTGCCAGCAGCTTAGCGGCGACCGGGGAGCTGTTTTTT; CDR3aa: CASSLAATGELFF
v_gene: TRBV14; d_gene: NA; abundance: NA; j_gene: TRBJ2-3; CDR3nt: TGTGCCAGCAGATTTAGCGGAGCGGATACGCAGTATTTT; CDR3aa: CASRFSGADTQYF
v_gene: TRBV4-1; d_gene: NA; abundance: many; j_gene: TRBJ2-7; CDR3nt: TGCGCCAGCAGCCAAGATCAGCACAGGTCGGTCTCCGAGCAGTACTTC; CDR3aa: CASSQDQHRSVSEQYF
v_gene: TRBV7-8; d_gene: NA; abundance: few; j_gene: TRBJ2-2; CDR3nt: TGTGCCAGCAGCGGCAGGGAGATGGATATGTCCGGGGAGCTGTTTTTT; CDR3aa: CASSGREMDMSGELFF
v_gene: TRBV12-3/TRBV12-4; d_gene: NA; abundance: NA; j_gene: TRBJ2-1; CDR3nt: TGTGCCAGCAGTTCCGTCGGGCCCAATGAGCAGTTCTTC; CDR3aa: CASSSVGPNEQFF
v_gene: TRBV7-2; d_gene: TRBD2; abundance: NA; j_gene: TRBJ2-1; CDR3nt: TGTGCCAGCAGCCTAGGCGGGGGGACTTACTACAATGAGCAGTTCTTC; CDR3aa: CASSLGGGTYYNEQFF
v_gene: TRBV19; d_gene: TRBD2; abundance: many; j_gene: TRBJ2-5; CDR3nt: TGTGCCAGTAGTTCAACTAGCGGGAGTGAAGAGACCCAGTACTTC; CDR3aa: CASSSTSGSEETQYF
v_gene: TRBV29-1; d_gene: NA; abundance: few; j_gene: TRBJ1-2; CDR3nt: TGCAGCGTATCGGACGGCTCCTATGGCTACACCTTC; CDR3aa: CSVSDGSYGYTF
v_gene: TRBV7-9; d_gene: TRBD2; abundance: few; j_gene: TRBJ2-5; CDR3nt: TGTGCCAGCAGAAGCCCCGGGACTAGCGGGAGAGAGACCCAGTACTTC; CDR3aa: CASRSPGTSGRETQYF
v_gene: TRBV4-2; d_gene: TRBD2; abundance: many; j_gene: TRBJ2-1; CDR3nt: TGTGCCAGCAGCCAAGATCGGACTAGCTTTACTGAGCAGTTCTTC; CDR3aa: CASSQDRTSFTEQFF
v_gene: TRBV20-1; d_gene: TRBD2; abundance: few; j_gene: TRBJ2-1; CDR3nt: TGCAGTGCTAGAGCCCTAGCGGGGACCTACAATGAGCAGTTCTTC; CDR3aa: CSARALAGTYNEQFF
v_gene: TRBV6-1; d_gene: NA; abundance: few; j_gene: TRBJ2-7; CDR3nt: TGTGCCAGCCGGGAACAGAACTCCTACGAGCAGTACTTC; CDR3aa: CASREQNSYEQYF
v_gene: TRBV7-2; d_gene: NA; abundance: NA; j_gene: TRBJ2-2; CDR3nt: TGTGCCAGCAGCCAACTAGTTAACACCGGGGAGCTGTTTTTT; CDR3aa: CASSQLVNTGELFF
v_gene: TRBV7-9; d_gene: NA; abundance: few; j_gene: TRBJ2-2; CDR3nt: TGTGCCAGCAGCCCCAAGACTAGTAGCGGCGGGGAGCTGTTTTTT; CDR3aa: CASSPKTSSGGELFF
v_gene: TRBV5-6; d_gene: NA; abundance: many; j_gene: TRBJ2-4; CDR3nt: TGTGCCAGCAGCTTGAGGCAGGCCGGGGACATTCAGTACTTC; CDR3aa: CASSLRQAGDIQYF
v_gene: TRBV28; d_gene: TRBD1; abundance: NA; j_gene: TRBJ2-3; CDR3nt: TGTGCCAGCAGCGGACCAGGGGGCCTAGTAGATACGCAGTATTTT; CDR3aa: CASSGPGGLVDTQYF
v_gene: TRBV27; d_gene: TRBD1; abundance: many; j_gene: TRBJ1-6; CDR3nt: TGTGCCAGCAGTAGTTTGGGACAGGGTCATTCACCCCTCCACTTT; CDR3aa: CASSSLGQGHSPLHF
v_gene: TRBV7-2; d_gene: NA; abundance: NA; j_gene: TRBJ2-5; CDR3nt: TGTGCCAGCAGCCCTCCGGTCGGACGGGAGACCCAGTACTTC; CDR3aa: CASSPPVGRETQYF
v_gene: TRBV11-2; d_gene: TRBD2; abundance: NA; j_gene: TRBJ2-3; CDR3nt: TGTGCCAGCAGCTTAGTTTGGTTAGCGGGAGGGCCGGGAGATACGCAGTATTTT; CDR3aa: CASSLVWLAGGPGDTQYF
v_gene: TRBV7-7; d_gene: TRBD2; abundance: many; j_gene: TRBJ2-1; CDR3nt: TGTGCTAGCAGCTTTGGGCTAGGACTAGCGGATGACAATGAGCAGTTCTTC; CDR3aa: CASSFGLGLADDNEQFF
v_gene: TRBV4-2; d_gene: NA; abundance: few; j_gene: TRBJ2-7; CDR3nt: TGTGCCAGCAGCCAGGTATTTTTGGACCCCTCCTACGAGCAGTACTTC; CDR3aa: CASSQVFLDPSYEQYF
v_gene: TRBV3-1; d_gene: TRBD2; abundance: NA; j_gene: TRBJ2-2; CDR3nt: TGTGCCAGCAGCCAAGAACTGGGGGGGTCCGGGGAGCTGTTTTTT; CDR3aa: CASSQELGGSGELFF